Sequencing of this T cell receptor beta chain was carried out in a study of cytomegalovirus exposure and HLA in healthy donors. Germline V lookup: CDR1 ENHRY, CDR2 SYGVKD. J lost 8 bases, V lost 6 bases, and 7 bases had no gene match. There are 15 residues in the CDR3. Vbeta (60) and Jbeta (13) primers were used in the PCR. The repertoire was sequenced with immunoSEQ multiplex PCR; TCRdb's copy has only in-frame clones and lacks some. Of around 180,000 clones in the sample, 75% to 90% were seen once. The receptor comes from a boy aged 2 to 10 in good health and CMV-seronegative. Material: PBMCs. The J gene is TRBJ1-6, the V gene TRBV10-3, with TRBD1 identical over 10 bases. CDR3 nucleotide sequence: TGTGCCATCAGGGGGACAGGGGTCATTGATTCACCCCTCCACTTT. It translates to CAIRGTGVIDSPLHF.